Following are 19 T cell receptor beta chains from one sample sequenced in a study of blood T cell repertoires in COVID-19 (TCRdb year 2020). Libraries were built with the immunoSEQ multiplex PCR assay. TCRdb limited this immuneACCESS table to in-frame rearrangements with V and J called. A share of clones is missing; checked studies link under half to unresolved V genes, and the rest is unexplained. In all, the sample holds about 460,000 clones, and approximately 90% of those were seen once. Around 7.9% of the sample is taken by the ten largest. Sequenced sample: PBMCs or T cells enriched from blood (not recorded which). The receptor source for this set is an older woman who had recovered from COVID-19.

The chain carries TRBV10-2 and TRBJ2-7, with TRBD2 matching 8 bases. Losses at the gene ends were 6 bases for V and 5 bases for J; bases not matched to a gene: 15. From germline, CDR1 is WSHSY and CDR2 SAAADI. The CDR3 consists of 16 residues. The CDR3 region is CASRRYGGGAVNEQYF. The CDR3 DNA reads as TGCGCCAGCAGACGCTACGGGGGGGGCGCAGTAAACGAGCAGTACTTC.

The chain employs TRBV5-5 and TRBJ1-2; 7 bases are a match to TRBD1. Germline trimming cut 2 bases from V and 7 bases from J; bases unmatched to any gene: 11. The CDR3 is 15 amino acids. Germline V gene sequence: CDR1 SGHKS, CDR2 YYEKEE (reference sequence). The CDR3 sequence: CASSLGGLLWGGYTF. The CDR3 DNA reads TGTGCCAGCAGCTTAGGGGGCCTCTTGTGGGGTGGCTACACCTTC.

The CDR3 is CSVGPAVRTDTQYF. The CDR3 DNA follows: TGCAGCGTTGGACCAGCGGTTCGCACAGATACGCAGTATTTT. The chain is built from TRBV29-1 and TRBJ2-3; tentatively, D is TRBD2 (5 bases). This CDR3 is built from 14 residues. Germline V gene data show CDR1 as SQVTM and CDR2 as ANQGSEA. Trimming took off 4 bases at V and 1 base at J, with 12 bases between the two ends.

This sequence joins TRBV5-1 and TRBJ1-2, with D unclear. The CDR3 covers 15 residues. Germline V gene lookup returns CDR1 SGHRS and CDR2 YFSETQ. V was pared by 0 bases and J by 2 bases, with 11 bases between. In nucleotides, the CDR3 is TGCGCCAGCAGCTTGGGTCGTGCAGCGAACTATGGCTACACCTTC. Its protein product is CASSLGRAANYGYTF.

CDR3 coding DNA: TGCAGCGTTGAGGAGGGGGCGTCCTACGAGCAGTACTTC. Translating gives CSVEEGASYEQYF. V and J are TRBV29-1 and TRBJ2-7; maybe TRBD1 (7 bases). Germline lookup yields CDR1 SQVTM and CDR2 ANQGSEA. The CDR3 is made up of 13 amino acids. Trimming shortened V by 3 bases and J by 1 base, and 10 bases separated the two germline ends.

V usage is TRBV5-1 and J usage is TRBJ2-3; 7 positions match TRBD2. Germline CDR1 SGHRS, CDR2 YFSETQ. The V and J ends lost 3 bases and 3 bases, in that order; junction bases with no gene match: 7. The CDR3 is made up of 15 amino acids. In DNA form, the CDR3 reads TGCGCCAGCAGCTCCCCCGGCGGGAGTACAGATACGCAGTATTTT. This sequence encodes CASSSPGGSTDTQYF.

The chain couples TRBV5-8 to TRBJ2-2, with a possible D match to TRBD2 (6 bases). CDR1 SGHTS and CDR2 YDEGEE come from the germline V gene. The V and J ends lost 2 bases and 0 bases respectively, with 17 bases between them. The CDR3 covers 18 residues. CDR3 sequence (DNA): TGTGCCAGCAGCTTTAGTAGATGGGGGACTCCGAACACCGGGGAGCTGTTTTTT. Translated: CASSFSRWGTPNTGELFF.

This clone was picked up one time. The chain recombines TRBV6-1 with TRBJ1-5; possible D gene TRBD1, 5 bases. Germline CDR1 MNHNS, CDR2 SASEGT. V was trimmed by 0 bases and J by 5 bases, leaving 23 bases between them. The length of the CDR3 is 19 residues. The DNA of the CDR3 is TGTGCCAGCAGTGAAGCGCTGAGAGGCCAGGAGGGACGCGATCAGCCCCAGCATTTT. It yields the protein CASSEALRGQEGRDQPQHF.

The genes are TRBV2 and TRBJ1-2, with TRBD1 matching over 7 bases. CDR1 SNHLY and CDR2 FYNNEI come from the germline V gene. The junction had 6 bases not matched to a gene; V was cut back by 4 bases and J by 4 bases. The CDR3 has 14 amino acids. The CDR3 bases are TGTGCCAGCAGTGCCAGGACAGGAGCCTATGGCTACACCTTC. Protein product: CASSARTGAYGYTF.

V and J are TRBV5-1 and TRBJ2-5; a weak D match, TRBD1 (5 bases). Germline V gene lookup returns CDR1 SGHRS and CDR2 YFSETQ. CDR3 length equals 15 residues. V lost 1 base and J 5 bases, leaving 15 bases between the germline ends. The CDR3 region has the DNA TGCGCCAGCAGCTTGACCAAGCAGGGTTCCGAGACCCAGTACTTC. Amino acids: CASSLTKQGSETQYF.

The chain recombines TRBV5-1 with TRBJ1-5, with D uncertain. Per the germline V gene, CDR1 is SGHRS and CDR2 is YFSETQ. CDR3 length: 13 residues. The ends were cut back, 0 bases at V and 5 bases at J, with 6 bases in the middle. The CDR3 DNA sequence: TGCGCCAGCAGCTTGGATCCTTATCAGCCCCAGCATTTT. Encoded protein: CASSLDPYQPQHF.

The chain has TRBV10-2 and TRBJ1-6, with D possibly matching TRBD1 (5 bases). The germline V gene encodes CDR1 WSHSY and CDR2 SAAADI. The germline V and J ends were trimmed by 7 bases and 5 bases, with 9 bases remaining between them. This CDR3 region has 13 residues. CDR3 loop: CASTGFDNSPLHF. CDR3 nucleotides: TGCGCCAGCACAGGGTTTGATAATTCACCCCTCCACTTT.

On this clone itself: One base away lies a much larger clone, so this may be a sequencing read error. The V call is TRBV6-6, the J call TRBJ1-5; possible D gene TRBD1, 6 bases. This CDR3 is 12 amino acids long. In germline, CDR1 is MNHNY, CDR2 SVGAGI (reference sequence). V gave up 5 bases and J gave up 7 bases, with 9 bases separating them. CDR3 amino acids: CASSPTGQPQHF. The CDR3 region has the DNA TGTGCCAGCAGTCCCACAGGGCAGCCCCAGCATTTT.

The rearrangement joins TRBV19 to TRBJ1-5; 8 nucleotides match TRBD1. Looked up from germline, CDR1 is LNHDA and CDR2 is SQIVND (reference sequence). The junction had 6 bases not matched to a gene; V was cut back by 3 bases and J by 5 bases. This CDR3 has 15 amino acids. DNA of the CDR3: TGTGCCAGTAGTATGGGGAGACAGGGGTATCAGCCCCAGCATTTT. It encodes CASSMGRQGYQPQHF.

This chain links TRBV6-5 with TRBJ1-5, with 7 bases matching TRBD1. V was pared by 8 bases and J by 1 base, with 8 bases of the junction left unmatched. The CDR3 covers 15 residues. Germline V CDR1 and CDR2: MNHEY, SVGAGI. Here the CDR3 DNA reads TGTGCCAGCTTCAACAGGGGCCCGAGCAATCAGCCCCAGCATTTT. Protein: CASFNRGPSNQPQHF.

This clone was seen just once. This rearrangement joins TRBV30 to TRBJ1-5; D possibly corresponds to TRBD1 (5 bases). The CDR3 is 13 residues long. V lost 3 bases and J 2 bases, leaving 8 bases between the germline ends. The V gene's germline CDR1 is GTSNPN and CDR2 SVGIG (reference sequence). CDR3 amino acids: CAWSQQGNQPQHF. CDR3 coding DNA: TGTGCCTGGAGCCAACAGGGCAATCAGCCCCAGCATTTT.

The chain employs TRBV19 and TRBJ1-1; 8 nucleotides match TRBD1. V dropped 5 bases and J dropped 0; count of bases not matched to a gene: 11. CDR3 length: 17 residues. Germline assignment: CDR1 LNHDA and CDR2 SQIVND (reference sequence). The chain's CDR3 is CASSPSRDRPMNTEAFF. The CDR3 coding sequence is TGTGCCAGTAGTCCCTCCCGGGACAGGCCTATGAACACTGAAGCTTTCTTT.

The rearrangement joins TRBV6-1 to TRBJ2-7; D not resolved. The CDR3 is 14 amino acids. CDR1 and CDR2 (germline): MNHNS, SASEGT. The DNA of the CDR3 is TGTGCCAGCAGTGAAGGCCCAAGTACCGGAGCCGCCCGCGTC. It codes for CASSEGPSTGAARV.

DNA of the CDR3: TGTGCCAGCTCCTTATCAGGGGGCGATCAGCCCCAGCATTTT. It specifies CASSLSGGDQPQHF. This chain joins TRBV27 and TRBJ1-5, with 8 bases fitting TRBD1. Per germline, CDR1 MNHEY and CDR2 SMNVEV (reference sequence). Trimming cost V 8 bases and J 5 bases; bases outside gene matches: 8. This CDR3 spans 14 amino acids.